Following are 22 T cell receptor beta chains from one sample sequenced in a study of blood T cell repertoires in COVID-19. The assay was immunoSEQ multiplex PCR, and TCRdb's table has in-frame clones only and misses some. Of almost 250,000 clones listed, around 89% are singletons. The sample taken for sequencing was PBMCs or T cells enriched from blood (not recorded which). These receptors were taken from a woman aged 25 to 39 who had recovered from COVID-19.

The chain uses TRBV28 and TRBJ1-1; D is unclear. The germline V gene encodes CDR1 MDHEN and CDR2 SYDVKM. V was trimmed by 7 bases and J by 10 bases, leaving 19 bases between them. This CDR3 is built from 13 residues. CDR3 DNA: TGTGCCAGCACGTCGGGAAGTAGTCTCTTAGCTTTCTTT. It specifies CASTSGSSLLAFF.

The chain carries TRBV28 and TRBJ1-1; D ambiguous. V was clipped by 3 bases and J by 1 base, with 12 bases between them. This CDR3 comprises 15 residues. The V gene's germline CDR1 is MDHEN and CDR2 SYDVKM. The CDR3 spells CASSFWAERNTEAFF. The CDR3 region has the DNA TGTGCCAGCAGTTTTTGGGCAGAAAGGAACACTGAAGCTTTCTTT.

The chain has TRBV2 and TRBJ1-5; TRBD1 matches 8 bases. The J segment lost 7 bases and the V segment lost 6 bases, leaving 8 bases of the junction unmatched. Germline CDR1 is SNHLY and CDR2 is FYNNEI. This CDR3 is built from 14 residues. CDR3 sequence reads: CASSTDRARQPQHF. Written as DNA, the CDR3 is TGTGCCAGCAGCACGGACAGGGCACGCCAGCCCCAGCATTTT.

The CDR3 nucleotides are TGTGCCAGCAGCTTAGAACAACCTGGAAACACCATATATTTT. It encodes CASSLEQPGNTIYF. J is TRBJ1-3 and V is TRBV7-2; D not resolved. Trimming shortened V by 1 base and J by 2 bases, and 6 bases separated the two germline ends. CDR1 is SGHTA, CDR2 FQGNSA, per germline. This CDR3 is built from 14 residues.

This sequence joins TRBV9 and TRBJ2-1; possible D gene TRBD2, 5 bases. Germline values: CDR1 SGDLS, CDR2 YYNGEE. Trimming shortened V by 6 bases and J by 0 bases, and 13 bases separated the two germline ends. The CDR3 runs 15 residues. Here the CDR3 reads CASTSGVGSYNEQFF. CDR3 nucleotides: TGTGCCAGCACCTCCGGGGTAGGCTCCTACAATGAGCAGTTCTTC.

The chain links TRBV11-2 to TRBJ2-3; 8 bases fit TRBD2. V lost 1 base to trimming and J lost 8 bases; unmatched junction nucleotides: 5. Germline V CDR1 and CDR2: SGHAT, FQNNGV. This CDR3 is 14 amino acids long. CDR3 amino acids: CASSLAGGPSTQYF. In DNA form, the CDR3 reads TGTGCCAGCAGCTTAGCGGGAGGGCCGAGTACGCAGTATTTT.

The chain links TRBV5-1 to TRBJ1-4; D is perhaps TRBD1 (5 bases). This CDR3 is built from 12 residues. Germline V CDR1 and CDR2: SGHRS, YFSETQ. V lost 5 bases and J lost 7, with 9 bases in between. The CDR3 sequence: CASRDTGEKLFF. The CDR3 DNA reads as TGCGCCAGCAGGGATACAGGTGAAAAACTGTTTTTT.

The V gene is TRBV6-5, the J gene TRBJ2-5; 9 bases agree with TRBD2. Losses at the gene ends were 2 bases for V and 2 bases for J; bases not matched to a gene: 3. The germline V gene has CDR1 MNHEY and CDR2 SVGAGI. The CDR3 extends over 15 amino acids. CDR3: CASSYGLAGQETQYF. Written as DNA, the CDR3 is TGTGCCAGCAGTTACGGGCTAGCGGGACAAGAGACCCAGTACTTC.

This chain links TRBV30 with TRBJ1-1, with 8 nucleotides matching TRBD1. Germline lookup yields CDR1 GTSNPN and CDR2 SVGIG (reference sequence). This CDR3 has 15 residues. V shed 1 base, J shed 0 bases, and the junction held 4 bases outside the gene matches. As DNA, the CDR3 is TGTGCCTGGAGTGCCCTGACAGGGGTGAACACTGAAGCTTTCTTT. The encoded protein is CAWSALTGVNTEAFF.

The chain links TRBV19 to TRBJ1-1; D perhaps matches TRBD1 (5 bases). Trimming cost V 8 bases and J 9 bases, with 10 bases left between them. The CDR3 sequence is 10 residues long. Germline V gene sequence: CDR1 LNHDA, CDR2 SQIVND (reference sequence). The CDR3 coding sequence is TGTGCCAGTGGACGGACACAAGCTTTCTTT. This gives the protein CASGRTQAFF. The full variable domain, rest sourced from reference TRBV19 and TRBJ1-1, is DGGITQSPKYLFRKEGQNVTLSCEQNLNHDAMYWYRQDPGQGLRLIYYSQIVNDFQKGDIAEGYSVSREKKESFPLTVTSAQKNPTAFYLCASGRTQAFFGQGTRLTVV.

The chain links TRBV7-3 to TRBJ2-2; 13 bases map to TRBD2. Trimming removed 5 bases from V and 9 bases from J; junction bases left unmatched: 9. CDR3 size: 16 residues. CDR1 is SGHTA and CDR2 is FQGTGA in the germline V gene. The CDR3 sequence: CASSVLAGGPLRELFF. The CDR3, as DNA: TGTGCCAGCAGCGTACTAGCGGGAGGGCCACTCAGGGAGCTGTTTTTT.

The gene calls are TRBV7-2 and TRBJ2-3, with D hard to call. V was trimmed by 5 bases and J by 6 bases, leaving 12 bases between them. The CDR3 sequence is 13 residues long. In germline, CDR1 is SGHTA, CDR2 FQGNSA. DNA of the CDR3: TGTGCCAGCAGCCTCCAGGTTAGGGATACGCAGTATTTT. This sequence encodes CASSLQVRDTQYF.

The V and J genes are TRBV6-5 and TRBJ1-2; D gene ambiguous. The CDR3 is 13 amino acids. Trimming stripped 2 bases from V and 9 bases from J, with 13 bases between. Germline V gives CDR1 MNHEY, CDR2 SVGAGI. This CDR3 is CASSYQNAPRYTF. CDR3 coding DNA: TGTGCCAGCAGTTACCAGAATGCCCCCCGCTACACCTTC.

The chain has TRBV29-1 and TRBJ1-1; D call uncertain. CDR1 SQVTM and CDR2 ANQGSEA come from the germline V gene. The CDR3 spans 10 residues. Trimming removed 7 bases at V and 4 bases at J, with 7 bases between. In nucleotides, the CDR3 is TGCAGCGGCGGGGTCACTGAAGCTTTCTTT. This encodes CSGGVTEAFF. The variable domain in full, with the rest retrieved from reference TRBV29-1 and TRBJ1-1, is SAVISQKPSRDICQRGTSLTIQCQVDSQVTMMFWYRQQPGQSLTLIATANQGSEATYESGFVIDKFPISRPNLTFSTLTVSNMSPEDSSIYLCSGGVTEAFFGQGTRLTVV.

The CDR3 coding sequence is TGTGCCAGCACCCTGTCGCTAGGAGTCCACGAGCAGTACTTC. Encoded protein: CASTLSLGVHEQYF. J is TRBJ2-7 and V is TRBV28; D is unclear. V lost 7 bases to trimming and J lost 5 bases, with 18 bases between them. Germline V gene sequence: CDR1 MDHEN, CDR2 SYDVKM. The CDR3 runs 14 residues.

The chain combines TRBV7-3 with TRBJ2-1; TRBD2 matches at 14 bases. Germline values: CDR1 SGHTA, CDR2 FQGTGA. With V trimmed by 4 bases and J by 4 bases, 12 bases remained unmatched. The CDR3 contains 19 residues. The CDR3 region is CASSSVGTSGGPGYNEQFF. The DNA of the CDR3 is TGTGCCAGCAGCTCCGTTGGGACTAGCGGGGGTCCGGGGTACAATGAGCAGTTCTTC.

This sequence joins TRBV6-1 and TRBJ1-6; TRBD1 might be the D (5 bases). V was trimmed by 0 bases and J by 0 bases, leaving 21 bases between them. This CDR3 region has 21 residues. Germline CDR1 and CDR2: MNHNS and SASEGT. CDR3 residues: CASSEARGYLKGLSYNSPLHF. DNA for the CDR3: TGTGCCAGCAGTGAAGCGCGTGGCTACCTCAAGGGGCTCTCCTATAATTCACCCCTCCACTTT.

This chain joins TRBV12-3 or TRBV12-4 and TRBJ2-7; possible D gene TRBD1, 6 bases. The CDR3 length is 13 residues. The V end was cut by 3 bases, the J end by 6 bases, with 12 bases between. The CDR3 DNA is TGTGCCAGCAGTTTTTCCCTCAGGGGCGAGCAGTACTTC. It codes for CASSFSLRGEQYF.

This rearrangement joins TRBV4-1 to TRBJ2-1; weak D call: TRBD1 (6 bases). Trimming cost V 0 bases and J 12 bases, with 15 bases left between them. This CDR3 comprises 14 residues. Germline-derived CDR1 and CDR2 are MGHRA and YSYEKL. This chain's CDR3 is CASSQDRLARGQFF. CDR3 sequence (DNA): TGCGCCAGCAGCCAAGATAGGCTGGCCAGGGGGCAGTTCTTC.

This chain joins TRBV12-5 and TRBJ2-1, with a weak D call TRBD2 (6 bases). CDR3 length: 16 residues. V dropped 1 base and J dropped 5 bases, with 15 bases sitting between them. Per germline, CDR1 LGHNT and CDR2 FRNRAP. The CDR3 protein is CASGLGAASVDNEQFF. CDR3 coding DNA: TGTGCTAGTGGTTTGGGGGCGGCTAGCGTGGACAATGAGCAGTTCTTC.

This chain joins TRBV5-1 and TRBJ1-6; D possibly corresponds to TRBD1 (5 bases). This CDR3 has 16 residues. Trimming pared 0 bases from V and 4 bases from J, leaving 11 bases between. Germline V lookup: CDR1 SGHRS, CDR2 YFSETQ. DNA for the CDR3: TGCGCCAGCAGCTTGGCGCTGGGGGGTTATAATTCACCCCTCCACTTT. This sequence encodes CASSLALGGYNSPLHF. Together with reference TRBV5-1 and TRBJ1-6, the CDR3 gives the full variable domain: KAGVTQTPRYLIKTRGQQVTLSCSPISGHRSVSWYQQTPGQGLQFLFEYFSETQRNKGNFPGRFSGRQFSNSRSEMNVSTLELGDSALYLCASSLALGGYNSPLHFGNGTRLTVT.

The chain uses TRBV6-2 or TRBV6-3 and TRBJ1-1; D is perhaps TRBD1 (5 bases). Deletions cut 4 bases from V and 4 bases from J, with 10 bases between. The V gene's germline CDR1 is MNHEY and CDR2 SVGEGT. The CDR3 is 13 residues long. The CDR3 DNA follows: TGTGCCAGCAGTTTCAGGGTAAGCACTGAAGCTTTCTTT. This translates into CASSFRVSTEAFF.